The clone carrying this TCR beta chain was seen at least ten times. Not enrolled were patients with uncontrolled infection, other autoimmune disease, pregnancy or lactation. These data are taken from a study of T cells in Graves' hyperthyroidism and ophthalmopathy. Germline lookup yields CDR1 MNHEY and CDR2 SMNVEV (reference sequence). The CDR3 runs 15 residues. Germline trimming cut 6 bases from V and 0 bases from J; bases unmatched to any gene: 5. Amplified TCR beta CDR3 regions derived from RNA transcripts. TCR CDR3 regions were first amplified by RT-PCR with HTBI primers. TCRdb reanalysed the multiplex PCR reads using MiXCR and keeps one entry per CDR3 protein. This table holds approximately 420,000 distinct CDR3 sequences, about 16% found once.

The sequencing sample was made of blood. The receptor was isolated from a young woman with Graves' hyperthyroidism. The chain recombines TRBV27 with TRBJ2-3; 8 bases map to TRBD2. DNA of the CDR3: TGTGCCAGCAGGGGCGGGAGGTTAAGCACAGATACGCAGTATTTT. It encodes CASRGGRLSTDTQYF.